Listed below are T cell receptor beta chains from one sample, sequenced in a study of blood T cell repertoires in COVID-19. Sequencing was performed with immunoSEQ multiplex PCR; in TCRdb, only in-frame clones are kept and a portion is missing. The table has roughly 300,000 clones, around 90% seen once; the top ten hold roughly 20%. Material for sequencing was PBMCs or T cells enriched from blood (not recorded which). All receptors derive from a woman in her 30s who had recovered from COVID-19. The CDR3 runs from the conserved cysteine through the conserved F or W. The order of the fields is clone size, J gene, V gene, D gene, CDR3 DNA, CDR3 protein. A D gene is named only where the DNA matches it firmly. Rows may omit the clone size; those that give it use once, few, many or a size class.

once | TRBJ1-1 | TRBV12-3/TRBV12-4 | . | TGTGCCAGCAGTGGACAGATGAACACTGAAGCTTTCTTT | CASSGQMNTEAFF
once | TRBJ2-3 | TRBV11-3 | TRBD2 | TGTGCCAGCAGCAGGGGACTAGCGGGAGGTGTGGATACGCAGTATTTT | CASSRGLAGGVDTQYF
few | TRBJ2-1 | TRBV5-3 | TRBD2 | TGTGCCAGAAGCTTCTCTTTCTCCGGACTAGCGAGGAATGAGCAGTTCTTC | CARSFSFSGLARNEQFF
. | TRBJ2-2 | TRBV27 | TRBD2 | TGTGCCAGCAGTTTCATCCGGACTAGCGGAACCGGGGAGCTGTTTTTT | CASSFIRTSGTGELFF
. | TRBJ1-5 | TRBV28 | TRBD1 | TGTGCCAGCAGTTACCCGGGACAGGGGGGTCAGCCCCAGCATTTT | CASSYPGQGGQPQHF
once | TRBJ2-7 | TRBV13 | . | TGTGCCAGCAGCTCGCGCGGGTTTCTACCCTACGAGCAGTACTTC | CASSSRGFLPYEQYF
. | TRBJ1-2 | TRBV19 | TRBD1 | TGTGCCAGTAGTATTGTCTGGACAGGGAGTTTTAACTATGGCTACACCTTC | CASSIVWTGSFNYGYTF
once | TRBJ1-3 | TRBV5-8 | . | TGTGCCAGCAGCTTACAGGGTTTCTCTGGAAACACCATATATTTT | CASSLQGFSGNTIYF
. | TRBJ1-3 | TRBV4-3 | . | TGCGCCAGCAGCCACTTCACAGGGACCTCTGGAAACACCATATATTTT | CASSHFTGTSGNTIYF
. | TRBJ2-5 | TRBV3-1/TRBV3-2 | TRBD1 | TGTGCCAGCAGCCAACAGGGGGCCCAGTACTTC | CASSQQGAQYF
. | TRBJ2-1 | TRBV7-2 | . | TGTGCCAGCAGCCCGGTCACTATGTACAATGAGCAGTTCTTC | CASSPVTMYNEQFF
. | TRBJ2-1 | TRBV30 | . | TGTGCCTGGAGTGGTGGATGGCGGGGGCCTGGGGATGAGCAGTTCTTC | CAWSGGWRGPGDEQFF
. | TRBJ1-5 | TRBV10-2 | TRBD1 | TGCGCCAGCAGAGCCGGGACAGGGAATCAGCCCCAGCATTTT | CASRAGTGNQPQHF
once | TRBJ2-1 | TRBV11-2 | TRBD2 | TGTGCCATCCCCAGCGGGGCCCTCTACAATGAGCAGTTCTTC | CAIPSGALYNEQFF